This entry describes one T cell receptor beta chain. Its antigen is not identified. This sample is drawn from a study of CD8 T cell repertoires and HIV-1 epitope variants. Study overall: An uncultured baseline aliquot held 1M T cells.

CDR1 and CDR2 from the germline V gene are MNHEY and SMNVEV (reference sequence). Trimming removed 5 bases at V and 3 bases at J, with 10 bases between. The CDR3 is made up of 13 amino acids. TCRdb's table, derived via immunoSEQ multiplex PCR, lists solely in-frame clones and lacks some. The data hold under 100,000 clones, with around 75% observed a single time. Study results and limitations: No clonotypes responded to the TAALDMSHF plasma variant; five or six recognized KF9, one HW9.

The TCR originated in a male donor with HIV. The sample comprised uncultured baseline CD8+ T cells from peripheral blood mononuclear cells (PBMCs). The chain couples TRBV27 to TRBJ2-5, with D possibly TRBD2 on 6 matching bases. CDR3: CASSRRLEETQYF. The DNA of the CDR3 is TGTGCCAGCAGTCGACGACTAGAAGAGACCCAGTACTTC.